The clone carrying this T cell receptor (beta chain) was seen a handful of times. An end of the junction does not agree with germline; a read error may underlie this. The sample comes from a study of metastatic and nonmetastatic thyroid tumors. The entire patient cohort was treatment-naive prior to thyroid surgery. Germline lookup yields CDR1 MNHEY and CDR2 SMNVEV (reference sequence). The CDR3 contains 17 residues. TCRdb re-called the PCR reads through MiXCR. This sample has about 22,000 clones, with around 20% found just once. This rearrangement joins TRBV27 to TRBJ2-5, with TRBD2 matching over 10 bases. Sequencing used adjacent normal tissue. This TCR was recovered from a male donor with papillary thyroid cancer or a benign thyroid nodule (not recorded which). Some clones in this sample may be carry-over from other donors' samples. CDR3: CDSSSRASGGALETQYF. The DNA for the CDR3 is TGTGACAGCAGTTCCCGCGCAAGCGGGGGGGCCCTAGAGACCCAGTACTTC.